This entry describes one TCR beta chain. What it binds is not known. The data belong to a study of shared clonotypes between healthy human individuals. Points from the study as a whole: The donor pool, a small one, limited the genetic and exposure-history diversity represented. Naive subsets usually exceeded memory subsets in estimated richness.

Trimming at V came to 4 bases and at J to 7 bases, leaving 13 bases not matched to a gene. The CDR3 spans 15 residues. CDR1 is SGHDT and CDR2 is YYEEEE in the germline V gene. Using immunoSEQ multiplex PCR, the repertoire was profiled, and TCRdb retains in-frame clones only, with some absent. The sample has about 1 million clones, approximately 68% seen once. The sample was memory CD4+ T cells sorted from blood. Subset specified: CD45RA-negative fraction. The V and J genes are TRBV5-6 and TRBJ2-7, with 8 bases matching TRBD2. The source is a man between 18 and 29 years old in good health. The CDR3 sequence is CASSPTGTSLGEQYF. CDR3 in DNA: TGTGCCAGCAGCCCAACCGGGACTAGTCTCGGGGAGCAGTACTTC.